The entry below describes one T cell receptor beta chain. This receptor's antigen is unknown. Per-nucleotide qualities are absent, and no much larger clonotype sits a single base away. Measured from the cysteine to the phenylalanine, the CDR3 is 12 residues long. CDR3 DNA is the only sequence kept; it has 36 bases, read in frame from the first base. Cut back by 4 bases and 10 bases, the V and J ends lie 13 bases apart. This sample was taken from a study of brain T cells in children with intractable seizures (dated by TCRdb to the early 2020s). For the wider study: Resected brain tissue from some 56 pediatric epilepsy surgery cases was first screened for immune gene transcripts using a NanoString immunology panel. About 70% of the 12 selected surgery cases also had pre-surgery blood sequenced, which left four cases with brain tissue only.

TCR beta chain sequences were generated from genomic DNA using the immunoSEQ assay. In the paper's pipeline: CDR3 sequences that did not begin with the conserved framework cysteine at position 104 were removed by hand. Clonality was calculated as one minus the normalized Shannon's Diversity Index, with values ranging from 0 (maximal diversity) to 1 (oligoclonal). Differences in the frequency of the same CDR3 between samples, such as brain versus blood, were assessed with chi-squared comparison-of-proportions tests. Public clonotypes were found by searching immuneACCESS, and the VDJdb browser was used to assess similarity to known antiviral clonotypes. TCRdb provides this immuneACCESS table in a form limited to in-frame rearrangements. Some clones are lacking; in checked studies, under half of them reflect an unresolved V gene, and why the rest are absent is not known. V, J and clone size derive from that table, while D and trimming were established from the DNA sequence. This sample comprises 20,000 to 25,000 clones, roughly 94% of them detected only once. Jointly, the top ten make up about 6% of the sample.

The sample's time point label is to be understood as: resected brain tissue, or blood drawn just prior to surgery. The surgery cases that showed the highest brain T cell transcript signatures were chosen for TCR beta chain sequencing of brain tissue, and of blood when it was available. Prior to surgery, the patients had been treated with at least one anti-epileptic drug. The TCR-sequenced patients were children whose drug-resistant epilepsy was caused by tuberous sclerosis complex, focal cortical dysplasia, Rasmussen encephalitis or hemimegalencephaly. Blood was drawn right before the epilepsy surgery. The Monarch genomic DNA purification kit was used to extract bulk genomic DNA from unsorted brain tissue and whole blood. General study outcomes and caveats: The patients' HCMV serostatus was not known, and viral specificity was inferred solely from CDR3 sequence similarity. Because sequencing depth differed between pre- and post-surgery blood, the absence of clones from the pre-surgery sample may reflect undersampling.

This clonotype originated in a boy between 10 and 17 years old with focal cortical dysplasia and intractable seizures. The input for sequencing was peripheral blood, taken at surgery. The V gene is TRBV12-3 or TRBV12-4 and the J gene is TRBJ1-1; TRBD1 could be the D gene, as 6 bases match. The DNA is TGTGCCAGCAGTTCGACAGGCTGGGGAGCTTTCTTT. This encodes CASSSTGWGAFF.